The next 32 T cell receptor beta chains were all read from a single sample in a study of T-cell reconstitution after alpha-beta-depleted transplantation in children. TCRbeta library preparation incorporated unique molecular identifiers. TCRdb reanalysed the PCR reads using MiXCR and keeps one entry per CDR3 protein. The data show about 58,000 distinct CDR3 sequences, with approximately 43% seen just once and roughly 98% held by the top ten. The source material was PBMCs, mostly from graft donor cells, sampled 360 days after TCRalphabeta/CD19-depleted stem cell transplant. Receptor source: a male patient between 10 and 17 years old who had a stem cell transplant for acute lymphoblastic leukemia, so the T cells may come from the graft donor.

The chain couples TRBV29-1 to TRBJ2-7, with D perhaps TRBD1 or TRBD2 (5 bases each). The germline V gene has CDR1 SQVTM and CDR2 ANQGSEA. The CDR3 runs to 13 residues. The V end was cut by 5 bases, the J end by 6 bases, with 17 bases between. CDR3 DNA: TGCAGCGTTTCTCTGGTCTATGGGGGCGAGCAGTACTTC. Translation gives CSVSLVYGGEQYF.

The table lists this clonotype with a few counts. At one boundary the junction diverges from the germline segment, which might be a read error. The chain carries TRBV6-6 and TRBJ1-6; 7 nucleotides line up with TRBD1. CDR3 length: 10 amino acids. Germline V gene lookup returns CDR1 MNHNY and CDR2 SVGAGI (reference sequence). The CDR3 protein is CASRSGTVYF. Here the CDR3 DNA reads TGTGCCAGCAGATCCGGGACAGTCTACTTT.

The CDR3 sequence: CASSQEIAGGNEQFF. The CDR3 region has the DNA TGCGCCAGCAGCCAAGAAATAGCGGGGGGCAATGAGCAGTTCTTC. The chain carries TRBV4-3 and TRBJ2-1, with TRBD2 matching over 10 bases. Germline assignment: CDR1 LGHNA and CDR2 YSLEER. The CDR3 runs to 15 residues. The ends lost 0 bases at V and 6 bases at J; junction bases unmatched: 2.

This sequence joins TRBV12-3 or TRBV12-4 and TRBJ2-1; TRBD1 agrees at 7 bases. The CDR3 consists of 16 residues. The J segment lost 1 base and the V segment lost 5 bases, leaving 8 bases of the junction unmatched. CDR3 nucleotide sequence: TGTGCCAGCAGTCCCTCCGGGACAGAATCCTACAATGAGCAGTTCTTC. Its protein product is CASSPSGTESYNEQFF.

The chain combines TRBV12-3 or TRBV12-4 with TRBJ1-5; maybe TRBD1 (5 bases). V was pared by 2 bases and J by 1 base, with 9 bases between. The length of the CDR3 is 15 residues. CDR3 coding DNA: TGTGCCAGCAGTTTACGGGGGATCAGCAATCAGCCCCAGCATTTT. Its translation: CASSLRGISNQPQHF.

This clonotype appeared many times. The chain joins TRBV12-3 or TRBV12-4 to TRBJ2-1, with D unclear. The germline V and J ends were trimmed by 1 base and 0 bases, with 13 bases remaining between them. CDR3 size: 17 residues. Here the CDR3 reads CASSLDKGLSSYNEQFF. In DNA form, the CDR3 reads TGTGCCAGCAGTTTAGACAAGGGTCTGAGCTCCTACAATGAGCAGTTCTTC.

The sample holds a few counts of this clonotype. The chain combines TRBV5-1 with TRBJ2-1; 9 bases agree with TRBD1. Germline V gene lookup returns CDR1 SGHRS and CDR2 YFSETQ. V dropped 4 bases and J dropped 3; count of bases not matched to a gene: 2. CDR3 length: 14 amino acids. The CDR3 DNA is TGCGCCAGCAGCCGGGACAGGGACTACAATGAGCAGTTCTTC. This gives the protein CASSRDRDYNEQFF.

This chain joins TRBV27 and TRBJ1-1; no definite D call. Germline V gene lookup returns CDR1 MNHEY and CDR2 SMNVEV (reference sequence). The V end lost 7 bases, the J end lost 0 bases, and 15 bases lay between the germline ends. The CDR3 covers 15 residues. CDR3 region: CASIGRRGLNTEAFF. CDR3 bases: TGTGCCAGCATCGGGCGTAGAGGGTTGAACACTGAAGCTTTCTTT.

This clonotype has a single count. The V call is TRBV12-3 or TRBV12-4, the J call TRBJ2-7, with 8 bases identical to TRBD1. The CDR3 length is 13 residues. With V trimmed by 4 bases and J by 5 bases, 4 bases remained unmatched. The CDR3 loop is CASSSLDRDEQYF. As DNA, the CDR3 is TGTGCCAGCAGTTCCCTGGACAGGGACGAGCAGTACTTC.

In this sample, this clonotype turned up a few times. J is TRBJ2-2 and V is TRBV29-1; D not resolved. V lost 6 bases and J lost 9, with 20 bases in between. From germline, CDR1 is SQVTM and CDR2 ANQGSEA. This CDR3 contains 14 residues. Here the CDR3 reads CSVQDPRRPWELFF. The CDR3 region has the DNA TGCAGCGTGCAGGATCCCAGAAGACCTTGGGAGCTGTTTTTT.

The rearrangement joins TRBV29-1 to TRBJ1-1, with D hard to call. The germline V and J ends were trimmed by 3 bases and 2 bases, with 4 bases remaining between them. The CDR3 length is 11 residues. The germline gives CDR1 SQVTM, CDR2 ANQGSEA. The CDR3 is CSVESNTEAFF. The CDR3 DNA reads as TGCAGCGTTGAGAGTAACACTGAAGCTTTCTTT.

This chain uses TRBV25-1 with TRBJ2-7; D gene uncertain. Looked up from germline, CDR1 is MGHDK and CDR2 is SYGVNS. CDR3 size: 14 residues. V was trimmed by 3 bases and J by 5 bases, leaving 14 bases between them. The CDR3, as DNA: TGTGCCAGCAGTGATAGTGGCAGGTCCCACGAGCAGTACTTC. Its translation: CASSDSGRSHEQYF.

CDR3 amino acids: CASSLAGRGRRNTEAFF. The CDR3 nucleotides read TGTGCCAGCAGCTTGGCCGGGAGGGGCCGAAGGAACACTGAAGCTTTCTTT. This chain joins TRBV5-4 and TRBJ1-1; D might be TRBD1 (5 bases). Germline assignment: CDR1 SGHNT and CDR2 YYREEE (reference sequence). The CDR3 extends over 17 amino acids. The V end was cut by 0 bases, the J end by 1 base, with 16 bases between.

The J gene is TRBJ2-5, the V gene TRBV2, with D perhaps matching TRBD1 or TRBD2 (5 bases each). V lost 3 bases to trimming and J lost 1 base, with 12 bases between them. Per the germline V gene, CDR1 is SNHLY and CDR2 is FYNNEI. This CDR3 has 15 amino acids. The CDR3: CASSEGTFLQETQYF. Written as DNA, the CDR3 is TGTGCCAGCAGTGAGGGGACCTTCCTCCAAGAGACCCAGTACTTC.

This clonotype was counted a few times. This rearrangement joins TRBV7-2 to TRBJ1-1; D may be TRBD1 (5 bases). The CDR3 length is 13 residues. Trimming removed 1 base from V and 10 bases from J, with 13 bases in between. The germline V gene has CDR1 SGHTA and CDR2 FQGNSA. The CDR3 protein is CASSLGGRWGAFF. DNA for the CDR3: TGTGCCAGCAGCTTAGGGGGACGGTGGGGAGCTTTCTTT.

This clonotype was found a few times. The chain has TRBV27 and TRBJ2-3; no clear D gene. Germline loops: CDR1 MNHEY, CDR2 SMNVEV (reference sequence). This CDR3 comprises 12 residues. The V and J ends lost 4 bases and 10 bases respectively, with 12 bases between them. CDR3 DNA sequence: TGTGCCAGCAGTTCATGCACTGTGGCGCAGTATTTT. This sequence encodes CASSSCTVAQYF.

Only a few counts were recorded for this clonotype. The chain has TRBV3-1 and TRBJ2-7; D is unresolved. The CDR3 length is 13 residues. In germline, CDR1 is LGHDT, CDR2 YNNKEL (reference sequence). The V end lost 0 bases, the J end lost 6 bases, and 9 bases lay between the germline ends. The CDR3 is CASSQDWTGEQYF. CDR3 DNA: TGTGCCAGCAGCCAAGATTGGACCGGCGAGCAGTACTTC.

This clonotype has just a few counts. The V and J genes are TRBV20-1 and TRBJ1-5, with TRBD1 matching over 7 bases. This CDR3 has 15 amino acids. CDR1 is DFQATT, CDR2 SNEGSKA, per germline (reference sequence). J was trimmed by 0 bases and V by 1 base; bases with no gene match: 3. The CDR3 is CSARVAGGSNQPQHF. The CDR3 DNA sequence: TGCAGTGCTAGAGTTGCAGGGGGTAGCAATCAGCCCCAGCATTTT.

The chain employs TRBV18 and TRBJ2-2; D not certain. This CDR3 comprises 14 residues. Germline CDR1 and CDR2: KGHSH and LQKENI. V was clipped by 6 bases and J by 8 bases, with 16 bases between them. This CDR3 is CASSPVITGGELFF. For the CDR3, the DNA is TGTGCCAGCTCGCCAGTTATAACCGGAGGGGAGCTGTTTTTT. Filled out from reference TRBV18 and TRBJ2-2, the complete variable domain reads NAGVMQNPRHLVRRRGQEARLRCSPMKGHSHVYWYRQLPEEGLKFMVYLQKENIIDESGMPKERFSAEFPKEGPSILRIQQVVRGDSAAYFCASSPVITGGELFFGEGSRLTVL.

The genes are TRBV20-1 and TRBJ2-4, with D unresolved. The CDR3 contains 14 residues. V was cut by 1 base and J by 0 bases, with 7 bases left in between. Germline CDR1 is DFQATT and CDR2 is SNEGSKA (reference sequence). For the CDR3, the DNA is TGCAGTGCTAGAGGACGGTTAGCCAAAAACATTCAGTACTTC. Translating gives CSARGRLAKNIQYF.

The chain carries TRBV28 and TRBJ2-2; weak D call: TRBD1 (6 bases). This CDR3 is 13 amino acids long. Germline V gene sequence: CDR1 MDHEN, CDR2 SYDVKM. With 5 bases removed from V and 7 bases from J, the gap between germline ends came to 11 bases. The CDR3 region is CASSPHRVGELFF. The CDR3 nucleotides read TGTGCCAGCAGTCCACACAGGGTCGGGGAGCTGTTTTTT.

The chain joins TRBV15 to TRBJ2-3; D is uncertain. V dropped 6 bases and J dropped 3 bases, with 7 bases sitting between them. Germline-derived CDR1 and CDR2 are LNHNV and YYDKDF (reference sequence). The CDR3 is 12 residues long. The CDR3 DNA is TGTGCCACCAGTCCCTCGACAGATACGCAGTATTTT. It translates to CATSPSTDTQYF.

The chain combines TRBV6-5 with TRBJ2-1, with 12 bases that match TRBD2. Germline CDR1 MNHEY, CDR2 SVGAGI. This CDR3 is built from 15 residues. V shed 3 bases and J 9 bases; nucleotides not matched to a gene: 6. For the CDR3, the DNA is TGTGCCAGCAGTTATCCGACTAGCGGGAGTGGTGAGCAGTTCTTC. This sequence encodes CASSYPTSGSGEQFF.

In its sample, this clonotype was seen a few times. The CDR3 protein is CASSLYEGTEAFF. For the CDR3, the DNA is TGTGCCAGCAGTTTGTATGAGGGCACTGAAGCTTTCTTT. This sequence joins TRBV27 and TRBJ1-1; D is ambiguous. This CDR3 contains 13 residues. The V end was cut by 3 bases, the J end by 4 bases, with 9 bases between. The germline V gene encodes CDR1 MNHEY and CDR2 SMNVEV (reference sequence).

V is TRBV28 and J is TRBJ2-7; 9 nucleotides agree with TRBD1. Germline V gives CDR1 MDHEN, CDR2 SYDVKM. V shed 5 bases, J shed 4 bases, and the junction held 12 bases outside the gene matches. The CDR3 totals 16 residues. The CDR3 spells CASSLQGTGRTYEQYF. Written as DNA, the CDR3 is TGTGCCAGCAGTCTCCAGGGGACAGGGAGGACGTACGAGCAGTACTTC.

The chain is built from TRBV12-3 or TRBV12-4 and TRBJ2-1, with D unclear. V was pared by 5 bases and J by 10 bases, with 6 bases between. The CDR3 has 10 amino acids. The CDR3 loop is CASSQGEQFF. The CDR3 DNA follows: TGTGCCAGCAGTCAAGGCGAGCAGTTCTTC.

This chain joins TRBV3-1 and TRBJ2-7; 8 positions match TRBD1. CDR3 length equals 16 residues. Losses at the gene ends were 4 bases for V and 3 bases for J; bases not matched to a gene: 11. Germline V gene data show CDR1 as LGHDT and CDR2 as YNNKEL (reference sequence). CDR3 nucleotides: TGTGCCAGCAGCCCCTCCCCGGGACAGGTTAACTACGAGCAGTACTTC. It encodes CASSPSPGQVNYEQYF.

The rearrangement links TRBV7-8 to TRBJ2-5, with 9 bases fitting TRBD1. The CDR3 is 15 amino acids. In germline, CDR1 is SGHVS, CDR2 FQNEAQ. Trimming took 5 bases from V and 1 from J; bases not matched to a gene: 5. CDR3 nucleotides: TGTGCCAGCAGCACCCGGGACAGGGTCCAAGAGACCCAGTACTTC. This gives the protein CASSTRDRVQETQYF.

This clonotype turned up a few times. The rearrangement uses TRBV7-6 and TRBJ2-7; 7 nucleotides match TRBD2. The V gene end was trimmed by 1 base and the J gene end by 2 bases; junction bases not matched to a gene: 2. The CDR3 loop spans 14 amino acids. Per the germline V gene, CDR1 is SGHVS and CDR2 is FNYEAQ. The CDR3 nucleotides are TGTGCCAGCAGCTTAGGGGCGGGGGCCTACGAGCAGTACTTC. Amino acid sequence: CASSLGAGAYEQYF.

This clonotype was recorded a few times. The chain has TRBV27 and TRBJ2-2; D call uncertain. CDR1 is MNHEY and CDR2 is SMNVEV in the germline V gene (reference sequence). CDR3 size: 13 residues. Trimming stripped 2 bases from V and 6 bases from J, with 7 bases between. CDR3 sequence reads: CASSLQVPGELFF. Here the CDR3 DNA reads TGTGCCAGCAGTTTACAGGTGCCCGGGGAGCTGTTTTTT.

The chain is built from TRBV12-3 or TRBV12-4 and TRBJ2-7; D is unresolved. V lost 1 base, J lost 3 bases, and 19 bases lay in between. The CDR3 extends over 17 amino acids. The chain's CDR3 is CASSLVVPLGSYYEQYF. In DNA form, the CDR3 reads TGTGCCAGCAGTTTAGTAGTCCCTCTAGGAAGCTACTACGAGCAGTACTTC.

This clonotype was observed a few times. The chain links TRBV12-3 or TRBV12-4 to TRBJ2-7; D ambiguous. The CDR3 totals 13 residues. Trimming stripped 5 bases from V and 0 bases from J, with 8 bases between. CDR3 sequence (DNA): TGTGCCAGCAGTCTTCCAAGCTCCTACGAGCAGTACTTC. Protein product: CASSLPSSYEQYF.